This is a list of T cell receptor beta chains from one sample in a study of cytomegalovirus exposure and HLA in healthy donors. TCRdb keeps only in-frame clones here, not all; method: immunoSEQ multiplex PCR. The sample has about 140,000 clones; about three quarters are singletons. Sequencing input: PBMCs. These receptors were collected from a woman between 40 and 55 years old in good health and CMV-seronegative. The CDR3 runs from the conserved cysteine through the conserved F or W. A D gene is named only where the DNA matches it firmly. Some rows mark clone size as missing; the rest say once, few, many or name a class of expanded clone.

TRBD1	-	TRBV2	TRBJ2-5	TGTGCCACCGGGACAGGGGGCGGGGAGACCCAGTACTTC	CATGTGGGETQYF
TRBD1	-	TRBV4-2	TRBJ1-2	TGTGCCAGCAGCCAAGACGTCGGGACAGAGTACTATGGCTACACCTTC	CASSQDVGTEYYGYTF
-	-	TRBV7-8	TRBJ1-6	TGTGCCAGCAGCTTAGCTTCGCGGTCACCCCTCCACTTT	CASSLASRSPLHF
TRBD1	-	TRBV6-5	TRBJ1-1	TGTGCCAGCAGCCAGGACAGGCCAGACTACACTGAAGCTTTCTTT	CASSQDRPDYTEAFF
TRBD1	-	TRBV5-5	TRBJ1-4	TGTGCCAGCAGCTTCCGACAGGGTCAGGAAAAACTGTTTTTT	CASSFRQGQEKLFF
TRBD1	-	TRBV2	TRBJ2-2	TGTGCCAGCGAGGGGTGGGACAGGTCACTTGCGAACACCGGGGAGCTGTTTTTT	CASEGWDRSLANTGELFF
TRBD2	-	TRBV5-1	TRBJ2-3	TGCGCCAGCAGCTTGGGGACTAGCGGCGAGGCAGATACGCAGTATTTT	CASSLGTSGEADTQYF
-	few	TRBV11-2	TRBJ1-5	TGTGCCAGCAGCCCCGAGTCCCATCAGCCCCAGCATTTT	CASSPESHQPQHF
-	-	TRBV10-3	TRBJ1-1	TGTGCCATCAAGAACGACAGGAAGAACACTGAAGCTTTCTTT	CAIKNDRKNTEAFF
-	few	TRBV5-8	TRBJ1-6	TGTGCCAGCAGCTTGCGACTTAATTCACCCCTCCACTTT	CASSLRLNSPLHF
-	-	TRBV29-1	TRBJ2-3	TGCAGCTCCCGCTTAGGCACAGATACGCAGTATTTT	CSSRLGTDTQYF
-	-	TRBV7-2	TRBJ2-1	TGTGCCAGCAGCACCAAATACAGGGTGGGAGAGCAGTTCTTC	CASSTKYRVGEQFF
-	-	TRBV9	TRBJ1-2	TGTGCCAGCAGCGTAGATAGTCGAGGGTACGGCTACACCTTC	CASSVDSRGYGYTF
TRBD1	-	TRBV28	TRBJ1-2	TGTGCCAGCAGTCCAGGGGGCGGGGTCTATGGCTACACCTTC	CASSPGGGVYGYTF
TRBD2	-	TRBV7-2	TRBJ2-1	TGTGCCAGCAGCCAAAGGCGGGGGGTGAGTGAGCAGTTCTTC	CASSQRRGVSEQFF
-	-	TRBV5-4	TRBJ2-3	TGTGCCAGCAGCTTGCCCTCCCAGGGTTCGGATACGCAGTATTTT	CASSLPSQGSDTQYF
TRBD1	once	TRBV27	TRBJ2-3	TGTGCCAGCAGTTTGAGGACAGGGGGTAGCACAGATACGCAGTATTTT	CASSLRTGGSTDTQYF
-	-	TRBV11-2	TRBJ1-5	TGTGCCAGCAGCTTAGATTACTATAGCAATCAGCCCCAGCATTTT	CASSLDYYSNQPQHF
-	-	TRBV7-9	TRBJ1-2	TGTTCCAGCAGCTCTACGGACAGCCTCCCTTCCTATGGCTACACCTTC	CSSSSTDSLPSYGYTF
TRBD1	-	TRBV10-3	TRBJ1-1	TGTGCCTCTGAGCAAGACAGGGGTAAGTTGGGGAACACTGAAGCTTTCTTT	CASEQDRGKLGNTEAFF
TRBD1	few	TRBV10-3	TRBJ1-1	TGTGCCATCAGTGCCCCTAAAGGGGGCGGCACTGAAGCTTTCTTT	CAISAPKGGGTEAFF
TRBD2	once	TRBV6-1	TRBJ2-3	TGTGCCAGCAGTAGCGGGGGGAACACAGATACGCAGTATTTT	CASSSGGNTDTQYF
-	few	TRBV6-1	TRBJ2-6	TGTGCCAGCTCCGGGACACGGTCTCGCAACGTCCTGACTTTC	CASSGTRSRNVLTF
-	-	TRBV7-2	TRBJ1-5	TGTGCCAGCAGCTTAAAGGGAGATCAGCCCCAGCATTTT	CASSLKGDQPQHF
-	few	TRBV6-1	TRBJ1-1	TGTGCCAGCATCGAGGGTGTGCCTGAAGCTTTCTTT	CASIEGVPEAFF
-	-	TRBV6-5	TRBJ1-4	TGTGCCAGCAGTTACGACCGTCAGGGTGGAAAACTGTTTTTT	CASSYDRQGGKLFF
TRBD1	-	TRBV6-1	TRBJ2-2	TGTGCCAGCAGTGAACAGGGACAGGGACTGGCCGGGGAGCTGTTTTTT	CASSEQGQGLAGELFF
-	-	TRBV2	TRBJ1-6	TGTGCCAGCAGTTCGACGACTCAGGGTCGTTCCCTTCACTTT	CASSSTTQGRSLHF
-	few	TRBV6-1	TRBJ1-2	TGTGCCAGCACTGTTTCACCACTATATGGCTACACCTTC	CASTVSPLYGYTF
-	-	TRBV4-2	TRBJ1-4	TGTGCCAGCAGCCAAGACAGACAGGTTAATGAAAAACTGTTTTTT	CASSQDRQVNEKLFF
TRBD1	-	TRBV5-1	TRBJ1-6	TGCGCCAGCAGCTTGGGGGACAGGAGCTCCTATAATTCACCCCTCCACTTT	CASSLGDRSSYNSPLHF
TRBD1	-	TRBV7-9	TRBJ1-1	TGTGCCAGCAGCGTACAGGGGTCTGAAGCTTTCTTT	CASSVQGSEAFF
-	few	TRBV7-8	TRBJ1-4	TGTGCCAGCAGCTTTTCGGGATTCGATGAAAAACTGTTTTTT	CASSFSGFDEKLFF
TRBD2	-	TRBV5-8	TRBJ2-1	TGTGCCAGCAGCTTGGCGGGACTAGACTACAATGAGCAGTTCTTC	CASSLAGLDYNEQFF
TRBD2	-	TRBV6-1	TRBJ2-1	TGTGCCAGCAGTGACGGGACTAGCGGGGGGGTTGCCAATGAGCAGTTCTTC	CASSDGTSGGVANEQFF
-	-	TRBV5-6	TRBJ1-1	TGTGCCAGCAGCCCGGCTGGAGGTGAAGTGGACACTGAAGCTTTCTTT	CASSPAGGEVDTEAFF
-	-	TRBV7-9	TRBJ1-1	TGTGCCAGCACGACGATCATGACAGAAGCTTTCTTT	CASTTIMTEAFF
-	-	TRBV19	TRBJ1-2	TGTGCCAGTAGAATCCCTGGTCCGACAGACACCCCTCTCTATGGCTACACCTTC	CASRIPGPTDTPLYGYTF
-	-	TRBV10-1	TRBJ2-7	TGCGCCAGCAGTGAAGGAGACGAGCAGTACTTC	CASSEGDEQYF
-	-	TRBV11-2	TRBJ1-1	TGTGCCAGCAGCCGAGCTGGCGGTGAAGCTTTCTTT	CASSRAGGEAFF
-	once	TRBV2	TRBJ2-6	TGTGCCAGCAGTAAAGGACGGGACTCTGGGGCCAACGTCCTGACTTTC	CASSKGRDSGANVLTF
TRBD1	-	TRBV27	TRBJ2-1	TGTGCCAGCAGTTCAGGGGGCCCTTACAATGAGCAGTTCTTC	CASSSGGPYNEQFF
TRBD2	-	TRBV14	TRBJ2-1	TGTGCCAGCAGCCCCCTAGCGGCGAGTTTCCAGTTCTTC	CASSPLAASFQFF
-	once	TRBV9	TRBJ2-3	TGTGCCAGCAGCGTTAGCAGCGCTTGGTCAGATACGCAGTATTTT	CASSVSSAWSDTQYF
TRBD1	-	TRBV5-6	TRBJ1-3	TGTGCCAGCAGCTTGGAAAGGGACAGCATTGGAAACACCATATATTTT	CASSLERDSIGNTIYF
-	-	TRBV6-6	TRBJ1-6	TGTGCCAGCAGCCCATTCGAGAGCTCCTATAATTCACCCCTCCACTTT	CASSPFESSYNSPLHF
-	once	TRBV5-6	TRBJ1-3	TGTGCCAGCAGCTTGCCCGGTTCTGGAAACACCATATATTTT	CASSLPGSGNTIYF
TRBD1	-	TRBV6-5	TRBJ1-4	TGTGCCAGCAGTAAGGACAGGGGAGAAAAACTGTTTTTT	CASSKDRGEKLFF
TRBD1	-	TRBV2	TRBJ1-1	TGTGCCAGCAGTGATCAGGGGGCCGACACTGAAGCTTTCTTT	CASSDQGADTEAFF
TRBD1	-	TRBV5-6	TRBJ2-2	TGTGCCAGCAGCTTGTTACAGGGGGTCGGGGAGCTGTTTTTT	CASSLLQGVGELFF
-	-	TRBV25-1	TRBJ1-6	TGTGCCAGCAGTTTGGGGGCGGGTAATTCACCCCTCCACTTT	CASSLGAGNSPLHF
TRBD1	-	TRBV5-4	TRBJ2-2	TGTGCCAGCAGCCGACAGGGTACCGGGGAGCTGTTTTTT	CASSRQGTGELFF
-	-	TRBV27	TRBJ1-1	TGTGCCAGCAGTTTCGGGAGAACGGCTGAAGCTTTCTTT	CASSFGRTAEAFF